This T cell receptor (beta chain) was identified during a study of Graves' ophthalmopathy and Graves' hyperthyroidism. Overall study context: Stable hyperthyroidism referred to disease that showed no ophthalmopathy within 18 months of follow-up.

Scientists amplified the TCR beta CDR3 regions from RNA transcripts. The first round was an RT-PCR with HTBI primers, and the second round was a multiplex PCR. TCRdb reprocessed the multiplex PCR reads via MiXCR and lists one record per CDR3 protein. This table holds 500,000 to 700,000 distinct CDR3 sequences, roughly 40% found once. CDR1 is SNHLY, CDR2 FYNNEI, per germline. This CDR3 has 17 amino acids. Study conclusions and caveats: Most thyroid clonotypes expanded beyond 0.001 frequency were also found in blood. At roughly 67% sensitivity and 72.22% specificity, the model predicted progression of the ophthalmopathy.

With respect to this clonotype: Its antigen remains unidentified. A read error may account for a junction end that differs from germline.

Participants with hyperthyroidism, aged 18 to 65, were newly diagnosed with under 2 months' duration. The receptor was isolated from an adult man with Graves' hyperthyroidism. The V gene is TRBV2, the J gene TRBJ1-6; D perhaps matches TRBD1 (5 bases). The sequenced material came from peripheral blood or thyroid tissue (not recorded which). This CDR3 reads CASRRTSGDSYNSPLHF. CDR3 nucleotides: TGTGCCAGCAGACGGACTAGCGGGGACTCCTACAATTCACCCCTCCACTTT.